This T cell receptor beta chain came from a study of blood T cells in healthy people across ages. CDR1 and CDR2 from the germline V gene are SEHNR and FQNEAQ (reference sequence). The CDR3 contains 15 residues. V lost 3 bases, J lost 12 bases, and 14 bases stayed unmatched. Using a J-beta primer mix together with a sample-barcoded 5' primer, a second PCR was run for about 6 to 12 cycles. TCRdb processed the 5' RACE reads anew with MiXCR; each CDR3 protein has one entry. This sample has about 730,000 distinct CDR3 sequences; roughly 47% occur once, and the top ten carry 20% to 25%. The rearrangement uses TRBV7-9 and TRBJ2-7; 10 bases match TRBD1. The source material was blood. This TCR was recovered from an older woman in good health. The CDR3 DNA sequence: TGTGCCAGCAGCTTGGGTGACAGGGGGCAAGAGACCCGGTACTTC. Its protein is CASSLGDRGQETRYF. The full variable domain, with the rest looked up from reference TRBV7-9 and TRBJ2-7, is DTGVSQNPRHKITKRGQNVTFRCDPISEHNRLYWYRQTLGQGPEFLTYFQNEAQLEKSRLLSDRFSAERPKGSFSTLEIQRTEQGDSAMYLCASSLGDRGQETRYFGPGTRLTVT.